This TCR beta chain was sequenced during a study of cytomegalovirus exposure and HLA in healthy donors. Study overall: Prior work identified around 120 million unique TCR beta sequences in about 179 million T cells.

Germline V gene data show CDR1 as SGHRS and CDR2 as YFSETQ. The CDR3 is made up of 15 amino acids. The V and J ends lost 1 base and 4 bases respectively, with 12 bases between them. Overall study results and limits: In an earlier analysis, productive rearrangement rates for most beta V segments clustered near 90% or 30%.

Amplification used 60 Vbeta primers and 13 Jbeta primers. Some clones are missing from TCRdb's copy, which holds only in-frame ones; the method was immunoSEQ multiplex PCR. This table has over 120,000 clones, roughly four fifths appearing once. Concerning this clone: Antigen: not known.

The sequenced sample was PBMCs. V and J are TRBV5-1 and TRBJ2-1; D may be TRBD2 (6 bases). The source is a woman aged 55-69 years in good health and CMV-seropositive. CDR3 DNA: TGCGCCAGCAGCTTGATATCCGGGGGTTACAATGAGCAGTTCTTC. Translating gives CASSLISGGYNEQFF.